These T cell receptor beta chains were read from a single sample in a study of cytomegalovirus exposure and HLA in healthy donors. Assay used: immunoSEQ multiplex PCR; TCRdb lists only in-frame clones, some missing. The sample yields some 190,000 clones, around 83% seen once. Sequencing input: PBMCs. These receptors were obtained from a man aged 40-49 years in good health and CMV-seropositive. Both conserved end residues are part of each CDR3. D genes are given only for firm matches. A clone size is listed for some rows: how often the clone was seen (once, few, many), or a class if it is expanded.

abundance: NA
j_gene: TRBJ2-7
v_gene: TRBV7-6
d_gene: TRBD1
CDR3aa: CASSLQAADRAYEQYF
CDR3nt: TGTGCCAGCAGCTTACAAGCTGCCGACAGGGCCTACGAGCAGTACTTC

abundance: NA
j_gene: TRBJ2-7
v_gene: TRBV18
d_gene: TRBD1
CDR3aa: CASSPTGGDSYEQYF
CDR3nt: TGTGCCAGCTCACCAACAGGGGGCGACTCCTACGAGCAGTACTTC

abundance: NA
j_gene: TRBJ2-7
v_gene: TRBV5-1
d_gene: TRBD2
CDR3aa: CASSSSGTTLYEQYF
CDR3nt: TGCGCCAGCAGCTCCTCCGGGACTACATTATACGAGCAGTACTTC

abundance: NA
j_gene: TRBJ2-1
v_gene: TRBV7-9
d_gene: NA
CDR3aa: CASSLGTISVEQFF
CDR3nt: TGTGCCAGCAGCTTGGGGACAATTTCCGTTGAGCAGTTCTTC

abundance: NA
j_gene: TRBJ1-2
v_gene: TRBV6-6
d_gene: TRBD1
CDR3aa: CASSSGGANYGYTF
CDR3nt: TGTGCCAGCAGTTCAGGGGGTGCTAACTATGGCTACACCTTC

abundance: NA
j_gene: TRBJ2-5
v_gene: TRBV25-1
d_gene: TRBD1
CDR3aa: CASSELTGGASGTQYF
CDR3nt: TGTGCCAGCAGTGAATTGACAGGGGGCGCATCAGGGACCCAGTACTTC

abundance: NA
j_gene: TRBJ2-7
v_gene: TRBV29-1
d_gene: TRBD2
CDR3aa: CSVATGGSYEQYF
CDR3nt: TGCAGCGTTGCAACGGGAGGAAGTTACGAGCAGTACTTC

abundance: NA
j_gene: TRBJ1-2
v_gene: TRBV5-1
d_gene: NA
CDR3aa: CASSLARHHYGYTF
CDR3nt: TGCGCCAGCAGCCTCGCGAGGCATCACTATGGCTACACCTTC

abundance: NA
j_gene: TRBJ1-1
v_gene: TRBV5-6
d_gene: TRBD1
CDR3aa: CASSLDRGQGSTEAFF
CDR3nt: TGTGCCAGCAGCTTGGATCGGGGACAGGGGAGCACTGAAGCTTTCTTT

abundance: NA
j_gene: TRBJ1-1
v_gene: TRBV27
d_gene: TRBD1
CDR3aa: CASSPGQMNTEAFF
CDR3nt: TGTGCCAGCAGTCCGGGACAGATGAACACTGAAGCTTTCTTT

abundance: few
j_gene: TRBJ2-7
v_gene: TRBV14
d_gene: NA
CDR3aa: CASSLQGPVLGEQYF
CDR3nt: TGTGCCAGCAGCCTCCAGGGCCCCGTCCTCGGCGAGCAGTACTTC

abundance: NA
j_gene: TRBJ1-2
v_gene: TRBV30
d_gene: NA
CDR3aa: CAWSFTGASHYGYTF
CDR3nt: TGTGCCTGGAGTTTTACGGGTGCGAGTCACTATGGCTACACCTTC

abundance: NA
j_gene: TRBJ2-7
v_gene: TRBV27
d_gene: TRBD2
CDR3aa: CASSLTSGAEGQYF
CDR3nt: TGTGCCAGCAGTTTGACTAGCGGGGCGGAGGGGCAGTACTTC

abundance: NA
j_gene: TRBJ2-3
v_gene: TRBV6-1
d_gene: TRBD2
CDR3aa: CASSESGTSWSTDTQYF
CDR3nt: TGTGCCAGCAGTGAGTCCGGGACTAGCTGGAGCACAGATACGCAGTATTTT

abundance: NA
j_gene: TRBJ1-4
v_gene: TRBV5-1
d_gene: TRBD1
CDR3aa: CASSLGLNRGRANEKLFF
CDR3nt: TGCGCCAGCAGCTTGGGGCTAAACAGGGGGCGAGCTAATGAAAAACTGTTTTTT

abundance: NA
j_gene: TRBJ1-5
v_gene: TRBV10-2
d_gene: NA
CDR3aa: CASGGHRNQPQHF
CDR3nt: TGCGCCAGCGGGGGACACCGCAATCAGCCCCAGCATTTT

abundance: NA
j_gene: TRBJ2-1
v_gene: TRBV2
d_gene: NA
CDR3aa: CASSSRGRDSYNEQFF
CDR3nt: TGTGCCAGCTCTTCAAGGGGGCGGGACTCCTACAATGAGCAGTTCTTC

abundance: NA
j_gene: TRBJ1-5
v_gene: TRBV29-1
d_gene: NA
CDR3aa: CSVVSGNAGQPQHF
CDR3nt: TGCAGCGTTGTCTCAGGTAACGCCGGTCAGCCCCAGCATTTT

abundance: NA
j_gene: TRBJ2-2
v_gene: TRBV7-7
d_gene: NA
CDR3aa: CASSDREHPNGPGELFF
CDR3nt: TGTGCTAGCAGCGACCGGGAGCACCCTAATGGTCCCGGGGAGCTGTTTTTT

abundance: once
j_gene: TRBJ2-3
v_gene: TRBV14
d_gene: TRBD2
CDR3aa: CASSNRLAGFSDTQYF
CDR3nt: TGTGCCAGCAGCAACCGACTAGCGGGATTTTCAGATACGCAGTATTTT

abundance: NA
j_gene: TRBJ2-2
v_gene: TRBV18
d_gene: NA
CDR3aa: CASSPLRTGELFF
CDR3nt: TGTGCCAGCTCACCGTTGAGGACCGGGGAGCTGTTTTTT

abundance: NA
j_gene: TRBJ2-7
v_gene: TRBV19
d_gene: NA
CDR3aa: CASSIVSGEQYF
CDR3nt: TGTGCCAGTAGTATAGTTTCCGGCGAGCAGTACTTC

abundance: NA
j_gene: TRBJ2-5
v_gene: TRBV9
d_gene: TRBD2
CDR3aa: CASSVSSGAQETQYF
CDR3nt: TGTGCCAGCAGCGTCTCTAGCGGCGCTCAAGAGACCCAGTACTTC

abundance: NA
j_gene: TRBJ2-1
v_gene: TRBV5-8
d_gene: NA
CDR3aa: CASSHLSGGNEQFF
CDR3nt: TGTGCCAGCAGTCATCTGAGTGGGGGGAATGAGCAGTTCTTC

abundance: few
j_gene: TRBJ2-1
v_gene: TRBV2
d_gene: NA
CDR3aa: CASSTTSRRSYNEQFF
CDR3nt: TGTGCCAGCAGTACGACTTCCAGACGGTCCTACAATGAGCAGTTCTTC

abundance: NA
j_gene: TRBJ1-1
v_gene: TRBV5-1
d_gene: TRBD1
CDR3aa: CASIMGDSLNTEAFF
CDR3nt: TGCGCCAGCATTATGGGGGACAGCTTAAACACTGAAGCTTTCTTT

abundance: NA
j_gene: TRBJ1-2
v_gene: TRBV2
d_gene: NA
CDR3aa: CASHDRRQSYGYTF
CDR3nt: TGTGCCAGCCACGACCGCAGACAGTCTTATGGCTACACCTTC

abundance: NA
j_gene: TRBJ2-7
v_gene: TRBV7-9
d_gene: NA
CDR3aa: CASSSTRPPYEQYF
CDR3nt: TGTGCCAGCAGCTCCACTAGGCCTCCCTACGAGCAGTACTTC

abundance: few
j_gene: TRBJ2-3
v_gene: TRBV7-2
d_gene: TRBD2
CDR3aa: CASSLAGGSTDTQYF
CDR3nt: TGTGCCAGCAGCTTAGCGGGAGGGAGCACAGATACGCAGTATTTT

abundance: NA
j_gene: TRBJ1-4
v_gene: TRBV2
d_gene: NA
CDR3aa: CASSERQHNEKLFF
CDR3nt: TGTGCCAGCAGTGAAAGACAACACAATGAAAAACTGTTTTTT

abundance: few
j_gene: TRBJ2-5
v_gene: TRBV2
d_gene: NA
CDR3aa: CASMLRTLASETQYF
CDR3nt: TGTGCCAGCATGCTCCGGACTTTAGCCTCAGAGACCCAGTACTTC